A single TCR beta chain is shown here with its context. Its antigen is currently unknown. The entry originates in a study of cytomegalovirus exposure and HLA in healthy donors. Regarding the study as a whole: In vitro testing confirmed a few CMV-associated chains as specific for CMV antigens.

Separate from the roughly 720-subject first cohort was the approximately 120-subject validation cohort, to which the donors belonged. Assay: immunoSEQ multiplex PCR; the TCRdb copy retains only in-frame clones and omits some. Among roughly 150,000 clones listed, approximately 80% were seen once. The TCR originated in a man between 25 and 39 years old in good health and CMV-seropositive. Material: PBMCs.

CDR3 nucleotide sequence: TGTGCCAGCAGTTCGGCGAAGACAGGCGCGGTAGAGCCCCAGCATTTT. Translated, it gives CASSSAKTGAVEPQHF. The chain couples TRBV27 to TRBJ1-5; maybe TRBD1 (6 bases). CDR1 and CDR2 (germline): MNHEY, SMNVEV (reference sequence). The CDR3 spans 16 residues. V lost 4 bases and J 8 bases, leaving 21 bases between the germline ends.